This T cell receptor (beta chain) stems from a study of blood T cells in healthy people across ages. This CDR3 comprises 13 residues. Germline V gives CDR1 SGHTA, CDR2 FQGNSA. General study findings and limits: Comparison with aged donors showed that long-lived donors had more naive CD4+ cells and higher diversity.

Each donor's blood draw was approximately 10 milliliters of peripheral blood. A minimum of 6 micrograms of total RNA was extracted per sample. A remark on this clonotype: What it binds is unknown.

Alongside a J-beta primer mix, a sample-barcoded 5' primer served in a second PCR lasting roughly 6 to 11 cycles. Each of the cDNA molecules was tagged by a template-switch adaptor with 12 random nucleotides. TCRdb recomputed calls from the 5' RACE reads with MiXCR, one row per CDR3 protein. Of roughly 800,000 distinct CDR3 sequences listed, 58% are singletons. This TCR came from a man between 25 and 39 years old in good health. This chain links TRBV7-2 with TRBJ2-1; D remains unclear. The J call may be wrong; the DNA end is better matched by TRBJ2-7. Sequences were obtained from blood. The DNA of the CDR3 is TGTGCCAGCGCGCGAAACAGCTACAATGAGCAGTACTTC. The encoded protein is CASARNSYNEQYF.